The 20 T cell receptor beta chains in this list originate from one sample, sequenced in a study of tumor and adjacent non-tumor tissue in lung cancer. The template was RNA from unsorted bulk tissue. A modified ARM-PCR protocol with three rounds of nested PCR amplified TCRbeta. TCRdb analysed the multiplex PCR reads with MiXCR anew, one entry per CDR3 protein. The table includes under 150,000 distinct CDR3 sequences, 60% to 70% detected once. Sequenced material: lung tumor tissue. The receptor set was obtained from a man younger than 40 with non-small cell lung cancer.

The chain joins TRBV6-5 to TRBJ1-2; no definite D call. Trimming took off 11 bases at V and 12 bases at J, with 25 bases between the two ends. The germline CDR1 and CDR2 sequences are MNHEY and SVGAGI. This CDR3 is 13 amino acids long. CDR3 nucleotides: TGTGCCCGCCGTTCCGGGGAGGAGTATCGCAACACCTTC. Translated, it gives CARRSGEEYRNTF.

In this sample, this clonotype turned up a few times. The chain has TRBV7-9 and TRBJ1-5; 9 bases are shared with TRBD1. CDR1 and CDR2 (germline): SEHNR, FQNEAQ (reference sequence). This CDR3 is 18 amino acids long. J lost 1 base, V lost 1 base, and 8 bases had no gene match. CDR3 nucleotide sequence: TGTGCCAGCAGCTTAGGTGGGACAGGGAAGGGGAGCAATCAGCCCCAGCATTTT. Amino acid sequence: CASSLGGTGKGSNQPQHF.

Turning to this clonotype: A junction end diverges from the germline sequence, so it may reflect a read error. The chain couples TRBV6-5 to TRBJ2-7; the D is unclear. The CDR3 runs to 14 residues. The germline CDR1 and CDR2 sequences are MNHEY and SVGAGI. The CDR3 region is CTSSYSTNTYEQYF. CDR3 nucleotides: TGTACCAGCAGTTACTCGACAAATACCTACGAGCAGTACTTC.

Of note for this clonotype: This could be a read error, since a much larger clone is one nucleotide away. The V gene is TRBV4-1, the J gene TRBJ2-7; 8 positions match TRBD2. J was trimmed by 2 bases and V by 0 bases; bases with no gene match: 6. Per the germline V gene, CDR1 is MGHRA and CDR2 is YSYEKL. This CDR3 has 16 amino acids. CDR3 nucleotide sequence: TGCGCCAGCAGCCAAGATGCTAGCGGGTCGACCTACGAGCAGTACTTC. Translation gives CASSQDASGSTYEQYF.

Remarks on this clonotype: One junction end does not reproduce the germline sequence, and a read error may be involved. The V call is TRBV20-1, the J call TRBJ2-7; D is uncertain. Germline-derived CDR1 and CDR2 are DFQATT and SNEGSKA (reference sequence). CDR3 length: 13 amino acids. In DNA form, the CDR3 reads TGCGGTGCGGTATTGGACGGCACTTACAAGCAGTACTTC. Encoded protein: CGAVLDGTYKQYF.

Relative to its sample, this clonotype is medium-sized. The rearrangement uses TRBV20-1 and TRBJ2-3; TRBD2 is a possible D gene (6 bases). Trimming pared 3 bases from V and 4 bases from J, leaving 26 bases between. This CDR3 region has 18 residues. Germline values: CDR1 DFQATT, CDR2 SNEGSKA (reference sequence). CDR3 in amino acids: CSASPSGARIGRADTQYF. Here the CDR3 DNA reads TGCAGTGCTAGTCCCTCGGGAGCCCGAATTGGCCGCGCAGATACGCAGTATTTT.

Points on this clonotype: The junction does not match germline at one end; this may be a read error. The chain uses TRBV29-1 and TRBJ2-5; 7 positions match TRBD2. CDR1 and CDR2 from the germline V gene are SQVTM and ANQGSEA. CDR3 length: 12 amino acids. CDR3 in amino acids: CSVRLAGETLYF. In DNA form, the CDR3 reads TGCAGCGTGCGACTAGCCGGGGAGACCCTGTACTTC. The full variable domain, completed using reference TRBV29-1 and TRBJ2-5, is SAVISQKPSRDICQRGTSLTIQCQVDSQVTMMFWYRQQPGQSLTLIATANQGSEATYESGFVIDKFPISRPNLTFSTLTVSNMSPEDSSIYLCSVRLAGETLYFGPGTRLLVL.

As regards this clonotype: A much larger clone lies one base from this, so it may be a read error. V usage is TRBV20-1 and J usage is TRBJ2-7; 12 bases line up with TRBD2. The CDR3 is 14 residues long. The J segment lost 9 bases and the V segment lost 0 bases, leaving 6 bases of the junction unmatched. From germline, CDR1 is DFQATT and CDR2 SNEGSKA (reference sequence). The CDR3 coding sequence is TGCAGTGCTAGAGATAGACTAGCGGGAGACGGGCAGTACTTC. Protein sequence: CSARDRLAGDGQYF.

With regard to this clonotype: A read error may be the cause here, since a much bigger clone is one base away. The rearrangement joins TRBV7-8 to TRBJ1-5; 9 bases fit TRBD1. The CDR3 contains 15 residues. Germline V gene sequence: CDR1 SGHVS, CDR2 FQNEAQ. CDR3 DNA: TGTGCCAGCGGCTTATACAGGGGGCTCAATCAGCCCCAGCATTTT. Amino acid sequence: CASGLYRGLNQPQHF.

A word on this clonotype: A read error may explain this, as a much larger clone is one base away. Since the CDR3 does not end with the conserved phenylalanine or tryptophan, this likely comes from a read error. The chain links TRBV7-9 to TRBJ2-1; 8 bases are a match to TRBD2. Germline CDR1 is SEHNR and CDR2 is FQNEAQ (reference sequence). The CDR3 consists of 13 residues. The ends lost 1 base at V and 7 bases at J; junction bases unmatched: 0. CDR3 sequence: CASSLVAGNEQFY. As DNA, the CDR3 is TGTGCCAGCAGCTTAGTAGCGGGGAATGAGCAGTTCTAC.

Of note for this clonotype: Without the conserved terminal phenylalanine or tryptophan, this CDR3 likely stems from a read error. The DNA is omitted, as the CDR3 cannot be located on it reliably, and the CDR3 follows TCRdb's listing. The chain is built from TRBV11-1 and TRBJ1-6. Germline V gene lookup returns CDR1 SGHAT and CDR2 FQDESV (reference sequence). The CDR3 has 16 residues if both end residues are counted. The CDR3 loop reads CASSPGFGDSQSPHHY.

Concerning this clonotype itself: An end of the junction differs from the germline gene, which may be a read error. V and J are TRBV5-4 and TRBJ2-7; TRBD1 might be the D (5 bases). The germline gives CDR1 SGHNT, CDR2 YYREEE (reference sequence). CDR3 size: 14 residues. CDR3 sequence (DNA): TGTGGCAGCAGCTTCTACAGGCGCCCGTTGGAGCAGTACTTC. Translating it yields CGSSFYRRPLEQYF.

CDR3 residues: CASSFDRGSMNEQFF. CDR3 bases: TGTGCCAGCAGCTTCGACAGGGGAAGTATGAATGAGCAGTTCTTC. The rearrangement links TRBV11-2 to TRBJ2-1, with TRBD1 matching 8 bases. Trimming took 3 bases from V and 7 from J; bases not matched to a gene: 8. The CDR3 contains 15 residues. Germline V gene lookup returns CDR1 SGHAT and CDR2 FQNNGV.

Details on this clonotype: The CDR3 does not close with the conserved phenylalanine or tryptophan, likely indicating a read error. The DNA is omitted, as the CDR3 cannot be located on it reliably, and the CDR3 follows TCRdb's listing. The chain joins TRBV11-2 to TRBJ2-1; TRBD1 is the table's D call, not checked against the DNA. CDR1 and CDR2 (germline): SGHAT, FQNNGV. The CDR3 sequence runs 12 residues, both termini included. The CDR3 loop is CANSRAGGDGFY.

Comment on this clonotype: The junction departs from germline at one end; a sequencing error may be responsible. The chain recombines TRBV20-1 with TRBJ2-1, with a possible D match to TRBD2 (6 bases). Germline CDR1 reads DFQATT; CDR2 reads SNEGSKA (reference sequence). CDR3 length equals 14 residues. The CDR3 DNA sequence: TGCAGTGCTAGCTACGCAGGAGGGTACAATGAGCAGTCCTTC. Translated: CSASYAGGYNEQSF.

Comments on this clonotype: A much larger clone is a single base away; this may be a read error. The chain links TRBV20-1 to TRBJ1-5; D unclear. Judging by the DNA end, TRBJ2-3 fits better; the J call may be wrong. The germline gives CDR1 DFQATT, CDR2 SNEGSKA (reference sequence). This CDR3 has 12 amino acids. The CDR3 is CSASKGGQPQYF. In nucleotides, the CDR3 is TGCAGTGCTAGCAAGGGTGGGCAGCCCCAGTATTTT.

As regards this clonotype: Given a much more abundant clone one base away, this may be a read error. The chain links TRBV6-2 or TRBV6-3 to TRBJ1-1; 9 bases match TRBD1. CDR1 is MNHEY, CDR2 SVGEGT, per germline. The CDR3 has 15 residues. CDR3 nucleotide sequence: TGTGTCAGCAGTTCCCCGGGACAGGGCAGGACTGAAGCTTTCTTT. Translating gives CVSSSPGQGRTEAFF.

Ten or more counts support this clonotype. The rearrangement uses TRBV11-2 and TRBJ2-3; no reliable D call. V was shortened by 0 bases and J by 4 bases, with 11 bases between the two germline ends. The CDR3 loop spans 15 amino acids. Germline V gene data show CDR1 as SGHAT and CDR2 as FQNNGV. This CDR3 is CASSLEGSRADTQYF. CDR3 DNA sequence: TGTGCCAGCAGCTTAGAAGGGTCCCGGGCAGATACGCAGTATTTT.

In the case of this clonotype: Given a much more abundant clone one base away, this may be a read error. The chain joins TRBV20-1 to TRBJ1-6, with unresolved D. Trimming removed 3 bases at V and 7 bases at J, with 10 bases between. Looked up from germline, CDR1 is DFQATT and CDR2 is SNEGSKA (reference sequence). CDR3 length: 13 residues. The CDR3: CSASGVWNSPLHF. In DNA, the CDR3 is TGCAGTGCTAGTGGGGTATGGAATTCACCCCTCCACTTT.

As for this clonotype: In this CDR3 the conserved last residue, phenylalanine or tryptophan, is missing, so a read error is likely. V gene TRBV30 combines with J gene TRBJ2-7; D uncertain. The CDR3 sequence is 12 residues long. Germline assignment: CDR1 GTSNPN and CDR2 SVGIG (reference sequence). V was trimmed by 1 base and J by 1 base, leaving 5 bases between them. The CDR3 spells CAWSGPSYEQYL. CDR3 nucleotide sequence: TGTGCCTGGAGTGGTCCTTCCTACGAGCAGTACTTA.